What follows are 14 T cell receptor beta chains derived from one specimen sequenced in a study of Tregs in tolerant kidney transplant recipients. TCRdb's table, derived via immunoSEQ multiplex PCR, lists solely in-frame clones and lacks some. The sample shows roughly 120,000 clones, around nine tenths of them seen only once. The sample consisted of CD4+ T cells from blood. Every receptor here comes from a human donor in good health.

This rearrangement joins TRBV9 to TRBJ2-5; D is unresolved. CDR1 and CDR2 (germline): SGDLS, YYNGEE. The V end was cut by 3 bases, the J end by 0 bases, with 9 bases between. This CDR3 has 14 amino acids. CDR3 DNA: TGTGCCAGCAGCGAAAGTGGGAACCAAGAGACCCAGTACTTC. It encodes CASSESGNQETQYF. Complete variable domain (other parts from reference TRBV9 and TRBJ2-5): DSGVTQTPKHLITATGQRVTLRCSPRSGDLSVYWYQQSLDQGLQFLIQYYNGEERAKGNILERFSAQQFPDLHSELNLSSLELGDSALYFCASSESGNQETQYFGPGTRLLVL.

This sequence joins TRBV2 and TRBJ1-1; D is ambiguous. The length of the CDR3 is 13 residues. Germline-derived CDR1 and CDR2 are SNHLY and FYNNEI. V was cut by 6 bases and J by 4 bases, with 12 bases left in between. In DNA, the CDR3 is TGTGCCAGCAGCTCTAGGTGGGCCACTGAAGCTTTCTTT. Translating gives CASSSRWATEAFF.

CDR3 in DNA: TGCGCCAGCAGCCCTAACGGGGGGGTTAACACCGGGGAGCTGTTTTTT. This translates into CASSPNGGVNTGELFF. The chain links TRBV5-1 to TRBJ2-2; the match to TRBD2 covers 8 bases. With 4 bases clipped from V and 2 bases from J, the junction kept 7 bases outside the gene matches. The CDR3 sequence is 16 residues long. Germline lookup yields CDR1 SGHRS and CDR2 YFSETQ. The full variable domain, its missing parts supplied by reference TRBV5-1 and TRBJ2-2, is KAGVTQTPRYLIKTRGQQVTLSCSPISGHRSVSWYQQTPGQGLQFLFEYFSETQRNKGNFPGRFSGRQFSNSRSEMNVSTLELGDSALYLCASSPNGGVNTGELFFGEGSRLTVL.

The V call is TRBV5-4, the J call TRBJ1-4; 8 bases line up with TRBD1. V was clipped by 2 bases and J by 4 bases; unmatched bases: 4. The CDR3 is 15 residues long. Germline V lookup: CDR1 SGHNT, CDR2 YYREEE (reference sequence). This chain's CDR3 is CASSFTGGYNEKLFF. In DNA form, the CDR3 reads TGTGCCAGCAGCTTTACAGGGGGTTATAATGAAAAACTGTTTTTT.

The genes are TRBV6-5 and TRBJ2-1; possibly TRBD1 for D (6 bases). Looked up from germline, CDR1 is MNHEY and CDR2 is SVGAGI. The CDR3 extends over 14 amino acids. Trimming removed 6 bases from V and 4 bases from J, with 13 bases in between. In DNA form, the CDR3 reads TGTGCCAGCAGATTGCCTGGACAGTACAATGAGCAGTTCTTC. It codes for CASRLPGQYNEQFF.

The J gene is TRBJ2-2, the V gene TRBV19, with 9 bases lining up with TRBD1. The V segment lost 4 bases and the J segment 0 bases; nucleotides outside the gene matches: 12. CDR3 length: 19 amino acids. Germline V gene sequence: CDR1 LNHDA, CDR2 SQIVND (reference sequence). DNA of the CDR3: TGTGCCAGTAGTAGCTTTTATAGGGGACAGGGCTCGAACACCGGGGAGCTGTTTTTT. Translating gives CASSSFYRGQGSNTGELFF. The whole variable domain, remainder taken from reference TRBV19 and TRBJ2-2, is DGGITQSPKYLFRKEGQNVTLSCEQNLNHDAMYWYRQDPGQGLRLIYYSQIVNDFQKGDIAEGYSVSREKKESFPLTVTSAQKNPTAFYLCASSSFYRGQGSNTGELFFGEGSRLTVL.

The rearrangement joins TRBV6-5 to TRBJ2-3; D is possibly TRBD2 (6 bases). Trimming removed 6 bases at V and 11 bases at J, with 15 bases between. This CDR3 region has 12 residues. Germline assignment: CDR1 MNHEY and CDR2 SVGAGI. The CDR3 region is CASSRSSGGQYF. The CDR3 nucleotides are TGTGCCAGCAGCCGATCGTCCGGGGGGCAGTATTTT.

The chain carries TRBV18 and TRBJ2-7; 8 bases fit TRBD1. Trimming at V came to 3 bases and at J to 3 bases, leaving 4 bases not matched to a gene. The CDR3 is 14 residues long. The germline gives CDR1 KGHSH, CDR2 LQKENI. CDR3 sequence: CASSPGTGIYEQYF. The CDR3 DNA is TGTGCCAGCTCACCCGGGACAGGAATCTACGAGCAGTACTTC. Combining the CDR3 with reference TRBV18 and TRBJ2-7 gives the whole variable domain NAGVMQNPRHLVRRRGQEARLRCSPMKGHSHVYWYRQLPEEGLKFMVYLQKENIIDESGMPKERFSAEFPKEGPSILRIQQVVRGDSAAYFCASSPGTGIYEQYFGPGTRLTVT.

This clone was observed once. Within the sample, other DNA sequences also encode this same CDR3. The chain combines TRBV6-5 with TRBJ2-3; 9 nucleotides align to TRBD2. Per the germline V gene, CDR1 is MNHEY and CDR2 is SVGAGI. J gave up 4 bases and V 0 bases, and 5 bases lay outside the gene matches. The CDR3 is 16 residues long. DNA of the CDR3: TGTGCCAGCAGTTACTCGGGGCGGGGGGGTGCAGATACGCAGTATTTT. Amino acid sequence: CASSYSGRGGADTQYF.

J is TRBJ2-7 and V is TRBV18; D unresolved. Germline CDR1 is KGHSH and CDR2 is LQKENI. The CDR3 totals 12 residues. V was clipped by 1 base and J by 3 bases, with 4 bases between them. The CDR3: CASSPRIYEQYF. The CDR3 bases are TGTGCCAGCTCACCACGGATCTACGAGCAGTACTTC.

The CDR3 here is CAWSGPRTSGNTDTQYF. CDR3 DNA sequence: TGTGCCTGGAGTGGTCCCCGGACTAGCGGAAACACAGATACGCAGTATTTT. This chain links TRBV30 with TRBJ2-3, with 10 positions matching TRBD2. CDR3 size: 17 residues. The germline gives CDR1 GTSNPN, CDR2 SVGIG (reference sequence). The trim removed 1 base at V and 2 bases at J, leaving 9 bases unmatched.

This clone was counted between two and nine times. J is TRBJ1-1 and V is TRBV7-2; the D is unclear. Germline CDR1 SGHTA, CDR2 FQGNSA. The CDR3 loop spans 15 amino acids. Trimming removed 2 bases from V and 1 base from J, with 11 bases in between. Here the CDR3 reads CASSLYLAGNTEAFF. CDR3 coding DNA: TGTGCCAGCAGCTTATACTTGGCAGGGAACACTGAAGCTTTCTTT.

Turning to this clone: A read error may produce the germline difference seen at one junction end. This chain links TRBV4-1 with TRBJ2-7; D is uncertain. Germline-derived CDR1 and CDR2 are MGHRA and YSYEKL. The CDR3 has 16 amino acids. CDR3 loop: CASSQDDAPESYKQYF. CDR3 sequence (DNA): TGCGCCAGCAGCCAAGATGACGCCCCTGAGTCCTACAAGCAGTACTTC.

CDR3 nucleotides: TGTGCCAGCAGCTTAGTCTATGGCGGGGAGCTGTTTTTT. As protein: CASSLVYGGELFF. The rearrangement links TRBV7-2 to TRBJ2-2; D remains unclear. The germline gives CDR1 SGHTA, CDR2 FQGNSA. V shed 1 base and J shed 7 bases, with 7 bases lying between them. This CDR3 has 13 residues.